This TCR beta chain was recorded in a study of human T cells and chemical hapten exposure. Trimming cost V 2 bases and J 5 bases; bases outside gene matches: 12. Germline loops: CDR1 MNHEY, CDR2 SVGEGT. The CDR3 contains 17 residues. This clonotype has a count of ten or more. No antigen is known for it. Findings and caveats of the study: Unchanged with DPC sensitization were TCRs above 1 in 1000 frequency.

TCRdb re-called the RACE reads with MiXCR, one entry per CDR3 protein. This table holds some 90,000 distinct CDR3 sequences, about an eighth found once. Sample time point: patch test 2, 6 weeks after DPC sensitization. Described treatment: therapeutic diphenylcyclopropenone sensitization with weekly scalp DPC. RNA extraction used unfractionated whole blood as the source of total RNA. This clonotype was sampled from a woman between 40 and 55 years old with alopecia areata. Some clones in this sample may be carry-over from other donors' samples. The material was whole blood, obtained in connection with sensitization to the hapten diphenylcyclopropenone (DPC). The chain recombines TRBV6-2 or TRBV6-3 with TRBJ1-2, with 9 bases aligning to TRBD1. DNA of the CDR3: TGTGCCAGCAGTTACGCGGGACAGGGCCCACTCGGGTATGGCTACACCTTC. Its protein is CASSYAGQGPLGYGYTF.